These 24 T cell receptor beta chains came from one sample sequenced in a study of Tregs in tolerant kidney transplant recipients. Only in-frame clones appear in the TCRdb table, and some are missing; sequencing was by immunoSEQ multiplex PCR. In all, the sample yields about 48,000 clones. The starting material was CD4+ T cells from blood, obtained before the transplant. These receptors were taken from a human donor who received a combined kidney and bone marrow transplant.

On this clone itself: Sequencing ends 3 residues short of the CDR3 end; the germline J gene provides the rest. The chain couples TRBV7-8 to TRBJ1-5; TRBD1 matches 7 bases. The CDR3 spans 18 residues. Per germline, CDR1 SGHVS and CDR2 FQNEAQ. Trimming removed 4 bases from V and 0 bases from J; junction bases left unmatched: 12. CDR3 amino acids: CASSSQSLTGRSNQPQHF. The covered CDR3 bases are TGTGCCAGCAGCTCCCAGAGCTTGACAGGGCGTAGCAATCAGCCC.

Comments on this clone: Coverage ceases 3 residues before the CDR3 finishes, and the germline J gene fills in the end. This sequence joins TRBV20-1 and TRBJ2-5; possible D gene TRBD2, 6 bases. There are 13 residues in the CDR3. Per germline, CDR1 DFQATT and CDR2 SNEGSKA (reference sequence). V was clipped by 5 bases and J by 4 bases, with 14 bases between them. CDR3 sequence: CSAGGRLGETQYF. CDR3 DNA (partial): TGCAGTGCTGGGGGGAGGTTAGGAGAGACC.

About this clone: The CDR3 end lies 3 residues beyond the end of the read and is filled in from the germline J gene. The chain carries TRBV20-1 and TRBJ1-5; D is possibly TRBD1 (5 bases). There are 13 residues in the CDR3. Trimming removed 3 bases at V and 3 bases at J, with 9 bases between. Per the germline V gene, CDR1 is DFQATT and CDR2 is SNEGSKA (reference sequence). The part of the CDR3 DNA that was read is TGCAGTGCTAGCCGGACAAACAATCAGCCC. It encodes CSASRTNNQP. The entire CDR3 protein reads CSASRTNNQPQHF.

The chain's CDR3 is CASSLVGILSGTGELFF. Incomplete CDR3 DNA: TGTGCCAGCAGCTTAGTCGGGATCCTAAGCGGCACCGGGGAG. J is TRBJ2-2 and V is TRBV7-8; D is possibly TRBD2 (5 bases). The missing CDR3 end, 3 residues past where the read stops, is filled in from the germline J gene. CDR3 size: 17 residues. CDR1 and CDR2 from the germline V gene are SGHVS and FQNEAQ. Trimming cost V 1 base and J 4 bases, with 16 bases left between them.

On this clone: With the read ending 3 residues before the CDR3 end, the germline J gene is used to fill in that end. The chain uses TRBV5-1 and TRBJ2-3; weak D call: TRBD2 (7 bases). CDR3 length: 14 amino acids. V was pared by 9 bases and J by 6 bases, with 20 bases between. The V gene's germline CDR1 is SGHRS and CDR2 YFSETQ. The CDR3 here is CATQAGGHMDTQYF. The sequenced part of the CDR3 DNA is TGCGCCACCCAAGCCGGGGGGCACATGGATACG. The full variable domain, its missing parts supplied by reference TRBV5-1 and TRBJ2-3, is KAGVTQTPRYLIKTRGQQVTLSCSPISGHRSVSWYQQTPGQGLQFLFEYFSETQRNKGNFPGRFSGRQFSNSRSEMNVSTLELGDSALYLCATQAGGHMDTQYFGPGTRLTVL.

Regarding this clone: The CDR3 end is not reached by the read, which stops 3 residues before it; the germline J gene fills it in. This chain uses TRBV5-6 with TRBJ1-3; D ambiguous. CDR3 size: 13 residues. Trimming cost V 0 bases and J 4 bases, with 5 bases left between them. The germline V gene encodes CDR1 SGHDT and CDR2 YYEEEE. CDR3 region: CASSLAQGNTIYF. CDR3 bases read: TGTGCCAGCAGCTTGGCACAGGGAAACACC.

As to this clone: The read halts 3 residues ahead of the CDR3 end, with the missing end drawn from the germline J gene. The rearrangement joins TRBV6-2 or TRBV6-3 to TRBJ2-1, with D possibly matching TRBD1 (6 bases). This CDR3 has 13 amino acids. Looked up from germline, CDR1 is MNHEY and CDR2 is SVGEGT. V was cut by 5 bases and J by 9 bases, with 14 bases left in between. The CDR3 DNA, read in part, is TGTGCCAGCAGTACCCAACAGGGTACTGAG. Translation: CASSTQQGTE. The entire CDR3 protein is CASSTQQGTEQFF.

A word on this clone: Read coverage stops 3 residues before the CDR3 terminus; the germline J gene supplies the remainder. This rearrangement joins TRBV11-2 to TRBJ2-7, with D possibly TRBD1 on 6 matching bases. This CDR3 spans 15 amino acids. The V gene's germline CDR1 is SGHAT and CDR2 FQNNGV. V dropped 8 bases and J dropped 3 bases, with 20 bases sitting between them. The DNA read from the CDR3 is TGTGCCAGCCGGACCGAATCGACAGGAGTCTACGAG. Translating gives CASRTESTGVYE. In full, the CDR3 reads CASRTESTGVYEQYF.

Concerning this clone itself: The sequenced fragment ends 3 residues before the CDR3 boundary, so the rest is inferred from the germline J gene. The chain uses TRBV20-1 and TRBJ2-4; 10 bases are a match to TRBD2. The CDR3 sequence is 16 residues long. The V gene's germline CDR1 is DFQATT and CDR2 SNEGSKA (reference sequence). Trimming cost V 0 bases and J 8 bases; bases outside gene matches: 10. The CDR3 bases that were read are TGCAGTGCTAGAGATAGGGCTAGCGGGAGCGTGGACATT. Its protein is CSARDRASGSVDI. The whole CDR3 protein is CSARDRASGSVDIQYF.

In the case of this clone: Read sequence stops 3 residues before the CDR3 end, and the germline J gene provides the missing end. The chain employs TRBV18 and TRBJ1-1; D is perhaps TRBD1 (6 bases). CDR1 and CDR2 from the germline V gene are KGHSH and LQKENI. V was shortened by 3 bases and J by 5 bases, with 16 bases between the two germline ends. The CDR3 is 15 residues long. Here the CDR3 reads CASSPAAGVETEAFF. The sequenced part of the CDR3 DNA is TGTGCCAGCTCACCCGCCGCAGGGGTAGAAACTGAA.

About this clone: The DNA ends 3 residues before the CDR3 does, and the rest of the CDR3 is filled in from the germline J gene. This chain connects TRBV20-1 to TRBJ2-3; maybe TRBD2 (5 bases). There are 14 residues in the CDR3. Germline CDR1 and CDR2: DFQATT and SNEGSKA (reference sequence). Trimming stripped 3 bases from V and 2 bases from J, with 12 bases between. The CDR3 sequence: CSARLASNTDTQYF. Partial CDR3 DNA: TGCAGTGCTAGGCTAGCAAGCAACACAGATACG.

CDR3 bases read: TGTGCCAGCAGTGATTTTCCGGGACAGGGCCTGGCGGGG. This codes for CASSDFPGQGLAG. The entire CDR3 protein is CASSDFPGQGLAGAFF. The chain links TRBV6-1 to TRBJ1-1; 9 bases are a match to TRBD1. The missing CDR3 end, 3 residues past where the read stops, is filled in from the germline J gene. The germline CDR1 and CDR2 sequences are MNHNS and SASEGT. The CDR3 contains 16 residues.

Comment on this clone: The read ends 3 residues early relative to the CDR3; the germline J gene fills the gap. V usage is TRBV2 and J usage is TRBJ2-5; 13 bases map to TRBD2. The CDR3 is 13 residues long. Unmatched junction bases numbered 1, after V lost 8 bases and J lost 4 bases. Germline CDR1 reads SNHLY; CDR2 reads FYNNEI. This CDR3 is CASGTSGAETQYF. The sequenced CDR3 bases are TGTGCCAGCGGGACTAGCGGGGCAGAGACC.

The CDR3 protein is CASSQRTGENEKLFF. CDR3 bases read: TGTGCCAGCAGCCAACGGACAGGAGAGAATGAAAAA. The J gene is TRBJ1-4, the V gene TRBV11-2, with 7 bases lining up with TRBD1. The CDR3 end lies 3 residues beyond the end of the read and is filled in from the germline J gene. CDR1 and CDR2 from the germline V gene are SGHAT and FQNNGV. This CDR3 is 15 amino acids long. Trimming took 5 bases from V and 5 from J; bases not matched to a gene: 8.

The CDR3 sequence is CASSPPSGGSLNEQFF. The covered CDR3 bases are TGTGCCAGCTCGCCGCCTAGTGGCGGGAGTTTGAATGAG. This chain links TRBV18 with TRBJ2-1, with 7 bases aligning to TRBD2. The CDR3 goes on 3 residues after the read ends, and that part is filled in from the germline J gene. CDR1 is KGHSH, CDR2 LQKENI, per germline. This CDR3 region has 16 residues. V lost 6 bases and J lost 7; bases outside the gene matches: 15. Using reference TRBV18 and TRBJ2-1 for the parts outside the CDR3, the full variable domain is NAGVMQNPRHLVRRRGQEARLRCSPMKGHSHVYWYRQLPEEGLKFMVYLQKENIIDESGMPKERFSAEFPKEGPSILRIQQVVRGDSAAYFCASSPPSGGSLNEQFFGPGTRLTVL.

For this clone: The sequence runs out 3 residues before the end of the CDR3; the remainder is reconstructed from the germline J gene. The rearrangement links TRBV2 to TRBJ2-7; 7 bases map to TRBD1. Germline-derived CDR1 and CDR2 are SNHLY and FYNNEI. V lost 6 bases and J lost 2; bases outside the gene matches: 7. The CDR3 loop spans 14 amino acids. CDR3 sequence: CASRSRGGTYEQYF. The sequenced part of the CDR3 DNA is TGTGCCAGCAGGAGCCGAGGGGGCACCTACGAG.

Worth noting for this clone: The DNA ends 3 residues before the CDR3 does, and the rest of the CDR3 is filled in from the germline J gene. The chain uses TRBV29-1 and TRBJ2-1; TRBD2 matches 8 bases. This CDR3 has 14 residues. Per germline, CDR1 SQVTM and CDR2 ANQGSEA. The junction had 3 bases not matched to a gene; V was cut back by 3 bases and J by 2 bases. CDR3 in amino acids: CSVDAGGAYNEQFF. The DNA read from the CDR3 is TGCAGCGTTGATGCGGGAGGCGCCTACAATGAG.

Worth noting for this clone: Read coverage stops 3 residues before the CDR3 terminus; the germline J gene supplies the remainder. The chain joins TRBV20-1 to TRBJ1-5, with TRBD1 matching over 7 bases. The germline V gene encodes CDR1 DFQATT and CDR2 SNEGSKA (reference sequence). CDR3 size: 15 residues. V trimming: 3 bases; J trimming: 0 bases; junction bases outside the gene matches: 5. CDR3 sequence: CSASPGGNSNQPQHF. The DNA read from the CDR3 is TGCAGTGCTAGCCCAGGGGGGAATAGCAATCAGCCC.

As to this clone: The read is 3 residues too short to cover the CDR3 end, so that end is filled in from the germline J gene. The genes are TRBV29-1 and TRBJ2-3; D gene unclear. The CDR3 consists of 13 residues. V was pared by 2 bases and J by 2 bases, with 8 bases between. From germline, CDR1 is SQVTM and CDR2 ANQGSEA. CDR3 sequence reads: CSVEKGSTDTQYF. The covered CDR3 bases are TGCAGCGTTGAAAAGGGCTCCACAGATACG.

Regarding this clone: The read falls 3 residues short of the CDR3 end, and the missing part is taken from the germline J gene. This chain uses TRBV18 with TRBJ2-3; D remains unclear. CDR3 size: 15 residues. Trimming left V 1 base short and J 1 base short, with 9 bases between. In germline, CDR1 is KGHSH, CDR2 LQKENI. The CDR3 region is CASSPRSQGTDTQYF. The DNA read from the CDR3 is TGTGCCAGCTCACCACGGTCCCAGGGCACAGATACG.

As concerns this clone: The missing CDR3 end, 3 residues past where the read stops, is filled in from the germline J gene. The rearrangement joins TRBV7-8 to TRBJ2-3, with 8 bases that match TRBD2. The CDR3 has 16 amino acids. Losses at the gene ends were 5 bases for V and 5 bases for J; bases not matched to a gene: 12. Germline loops: CDR1 SGHVS, CDR2 FQNEAQ. This CDR3 is CASSRIPGGPGDTQYF. The CDR3 bases that were read are TGTGCCAGCAGCCGCATTCCGGGGGGGCCGGGAGATACG.

A remark on this clone: The read ends 3 residues before the CDR3 terminus; that terminus is restored from the germline J gene. The chain carries TRBV7-9 and TRBJ1-1, with TRBD1 matching 8 bases. The V and J ends lost 4 bases and 1 base, in that order; junction bases with no gene match: 5. The germline CDR1 and CDR2 sequences are SEHNR and FQNEAQ (reference sequence). The CDR3 has 15 amino acids. This CDR3 is CASSSGQEQNTEAFF. The part of the CDR3 DNA that was read is TGTGCCAGCAGCTCGGGACAGGAACAGAACACTGAA.

With respect to this clone: With the read ending 3 residues before the CDR3 end, the germline J gene is used to fill in that end. The chain employs TRBV6-1 and TRBJ1-4, with unresolved D. This CDR3 spans 11 amino acids. Deletions cut 4 bases from V and 9 bases from J, with 6 bases between. Germline CDR1 and CDR2: MNHNS and SASEGT. CDR3: CASSVLQKLFF. The covered CDR3 bases are TGTGCCAGCAGTGTCCTTCAAAAA.

Concerning this clone: The read gets to within 3 residues of the CDR3 end, and the germline J gene fills in the rest. V usage is TRBV2 and J usage is TRBJ1-2; possibly TRBD1 for D (6 bases). This CDR3 comprises 12 residues. From germline, CDR1 is SNHLY and CDR2 FYNNEI. The DNA read from the CDR3 is TGTGCCAGCAGTTCGGCAGGGGCAGTC. This encodes CASSSAGAV. The whole CDR3 sequence is CASSSAGAVYTF.